This TCR beta chain was sequenced for a study of blood T cells in healthy people across ages. About the study: Template switching picked up about one barcoded beta molecule for each two T cells.

This clonotype came up a few times. Its antigen is not identified. With a J-beta primer mix and a sample-barcoded 5' primer, a second PCR ran about 7 to 12 cycles. TCRdb passed the 5' RACE reads through MiXCR, listing each CDR3 protein once. The table lists fewer than 950,000 distinct CDR3 sequences, 30% to 45% of them singletons, with 10% to 15% in the top ten. Study-wide results and limits: Long-lived donors carried more naive CD4+ cells and greater diversity than aged donors. Unsorted PBMC material precluded a definitive naive versus antigen-experienced comparison.

The CDR3 consists of 14 residues. The J segment lost 6 bases and the V segment lost 5 bases, leaving 7 bases of the junction unmatched. Per the germline V gene, CDR1 is SGHTA and CDR2 is FQGTGA. Material: blood. The receptor was isolated from a man aged 18 to 35 in good health. V is TRBV7-3 and J is TRBJ2-3, with 8 nucleotides matching TRBD2. In DNA form, the CDR3 reads TGTGCCAGCAGCGTAAGCGGGGGCGACGATACGCAGTATTTT. This translates into CASSVSGGDDTQYF. Together with reference TRBV7-3 and TRBJ2-3, the CDR3 gives the full variable domain: GAGVSQTPSNKVTEKGKYVELRCDPISGHTALYWYRQSLGQGPEFLIYFQGTGAADDSGLPNDRFFAVRPEGSVSTLKIQRTERGDSAVYLCASSVSGGDDTQYFGPGTRLTVL.